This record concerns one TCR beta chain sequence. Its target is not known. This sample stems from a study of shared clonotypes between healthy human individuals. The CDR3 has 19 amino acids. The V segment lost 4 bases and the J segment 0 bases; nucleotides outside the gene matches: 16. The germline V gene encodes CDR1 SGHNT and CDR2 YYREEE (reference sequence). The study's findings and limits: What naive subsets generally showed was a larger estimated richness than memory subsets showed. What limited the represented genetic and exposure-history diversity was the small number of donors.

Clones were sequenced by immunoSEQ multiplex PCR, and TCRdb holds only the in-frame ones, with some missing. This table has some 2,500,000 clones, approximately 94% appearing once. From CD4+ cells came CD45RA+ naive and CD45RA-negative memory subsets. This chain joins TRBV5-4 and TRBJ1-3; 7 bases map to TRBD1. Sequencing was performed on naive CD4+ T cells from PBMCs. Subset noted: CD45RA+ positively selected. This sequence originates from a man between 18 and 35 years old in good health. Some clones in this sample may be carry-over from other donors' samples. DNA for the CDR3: TGTGCCAGCAGCCCCACGACAGGGTCGGGTCCTTACTCTGGAAACACCATATATTTT. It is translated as CASSPTTGSGPYSGNTIYF.